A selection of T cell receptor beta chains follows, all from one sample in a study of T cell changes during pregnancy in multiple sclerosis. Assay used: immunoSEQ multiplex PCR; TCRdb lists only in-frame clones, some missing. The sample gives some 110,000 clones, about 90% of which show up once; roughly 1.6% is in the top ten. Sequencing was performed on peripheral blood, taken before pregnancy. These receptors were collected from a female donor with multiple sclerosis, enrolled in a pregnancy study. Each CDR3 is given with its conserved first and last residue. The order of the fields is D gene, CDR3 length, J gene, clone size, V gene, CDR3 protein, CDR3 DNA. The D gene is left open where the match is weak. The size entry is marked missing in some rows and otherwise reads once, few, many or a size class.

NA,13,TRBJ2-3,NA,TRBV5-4,CASSFSVADTQYF,TGTGCCAGCAGCTTTTCGGTAGCGGATACGCAGTATTTT
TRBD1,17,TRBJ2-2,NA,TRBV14,CASSPRDRVIGTGELFF,TGTGCCAGCAGCCCTCGTGACAGGGTGATTGGCACCGGGGAGCTGTTTTTT
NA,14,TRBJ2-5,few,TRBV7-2,CASSPGTSAETQYF,TGTGCCAGCAGCCCCGGGACTTCGGCAGAGACCCAGTACTTC
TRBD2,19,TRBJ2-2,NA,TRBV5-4,CASSLEILPGGPGTGELFF,TGTGCCAGCAGCTTGGAGATTTTACCGGGAGGGCCCGGCACCGGGGAGCTGTTTTTT
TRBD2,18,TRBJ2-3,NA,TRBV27,CASTYRPGLAGAQDTQYF,TGTGCCAGCACCTACCGACCGGGACTAGCGGGAGCGCAAGATACGCAGTATTTT
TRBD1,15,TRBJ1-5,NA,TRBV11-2,CASSEGQALSQPQHF,TGTGCCAGCAGCGAGGGACAGGCCTTATCGCAGCCCCAGCATTTT
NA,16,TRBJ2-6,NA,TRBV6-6,CASIPRSDSGANVLTF,TGTGCCAGCATCCCCCGTTCAGACTCTGGGGCCAACGTCCTGACTTTC
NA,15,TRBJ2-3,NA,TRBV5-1,CASSLRGMGTDTQYF,TGCGCCAGCAGCTTGAGGGGGATGGGCACAGATACGCAGTATTTT
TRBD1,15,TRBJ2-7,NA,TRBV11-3,CASSLVRQGYFEQYF,TGTGCCAGCAGCTTAGTGAGACAGGGATATTTCGAGCAGTACTTC
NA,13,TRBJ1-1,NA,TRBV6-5,CASSYASSGEAFF,TGTGCCAGCAGTTACGCTTCGTCCGGGGAAGCTTTCTTT
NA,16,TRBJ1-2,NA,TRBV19,CASSIWAEGLAYGYTF,TGTGCCAGTAGTATTTGGGCGGAGGGGTTGGCCTATGGCTACACCTTC
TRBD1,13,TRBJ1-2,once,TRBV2,CASSEDRGIGYTF,TGTGCCAGCAGTGAGGACAGGGGAATCGGCTACACCTTC
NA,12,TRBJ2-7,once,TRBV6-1,CASSEMEYEQYF,TGTGCCAGCAGTGAAATGGAGTACGAGCAGTACTTC
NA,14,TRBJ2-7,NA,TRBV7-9,CASSLSGAGNEQYF,TGTGCCAGCAGCTTATCAGGGGCCGGGAACGAGCAGTACTTC
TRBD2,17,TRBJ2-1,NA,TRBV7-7,CASSLASGRETYNEQFF,TGTGCCAGCAGCTTAGCTTCGGGGAGGGAGACTTACAATGAGCAGTTCTTC
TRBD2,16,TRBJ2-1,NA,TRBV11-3,CASSAGLAGDYNEQFF,TGTGCCAGCAGCGCCGGGCTAGCGGGGGACTACAATGAGCAGTTCTTC
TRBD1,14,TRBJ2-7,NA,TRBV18,CASSPGTEPYEQYF,TGTGCCAGCTCGCCCGGGACAGAACCCTACGAGCAGTACTTC
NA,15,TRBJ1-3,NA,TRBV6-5,CASRARADSGNTIYF,TGTGCCAGCCGGGCCAGGGCGGATTCTGGAAACACCATATATTTT
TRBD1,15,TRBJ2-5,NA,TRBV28,CASSSLTGVHETQYF,TGTGCCAGCAGTTCCCTGACAGGGGTACACGAGACCCAGTACTTC
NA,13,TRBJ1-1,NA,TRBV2,CASSDWANTEAFF,TGTGCCAGCAGTGATTGGGCGAACACTGAAGCTTTCTTT